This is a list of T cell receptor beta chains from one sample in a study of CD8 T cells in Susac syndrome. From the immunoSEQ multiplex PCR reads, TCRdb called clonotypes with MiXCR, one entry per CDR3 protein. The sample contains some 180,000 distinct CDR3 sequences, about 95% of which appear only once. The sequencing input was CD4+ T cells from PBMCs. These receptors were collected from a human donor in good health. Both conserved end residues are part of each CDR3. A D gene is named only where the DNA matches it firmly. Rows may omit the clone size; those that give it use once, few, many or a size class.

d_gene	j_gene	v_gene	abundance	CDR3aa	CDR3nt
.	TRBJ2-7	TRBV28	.	CASRDLGEQYF	TGTGCCAGCAGGGACCTCGGTGAGCAGTACTTC
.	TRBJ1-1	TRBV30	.	CAWRPGRTEAFF	TGTGCCTGGAGGCCGGGTAGGACTGAAGCTTTCTTT
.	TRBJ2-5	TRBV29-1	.	CSVVKSGEETQYF	TGCAGCGTTGTGAAGTCAGGGGAAGAGACCCAGTACTTC
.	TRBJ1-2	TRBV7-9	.	CASSLADGNYGYTF	TGTGCCAGCAGCTTGGCAGATGGAAACTATGGCTACACCTTC
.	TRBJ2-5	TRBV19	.	CASSILGETQYF	TGTGCCAGTAGTATTCTTGGGGAGACCCAGTACTTC
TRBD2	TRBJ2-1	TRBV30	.	CAWRGIAGVGEQFF	TGTGCCTGGAGGGGGATAGCGGGAGTTGGCGAGCAGTTCTTC
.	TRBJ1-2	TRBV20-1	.	CSASSQWLYGYTF	TGCAGTGCTAGTTCCCAATGGCTTTATGGCTACACCTTC
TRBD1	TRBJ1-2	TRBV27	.	CASSPQTGRYGYTF	TGTGCCAGCAGTCCACAGACAGGGAGGTATGGCTACACCTTC
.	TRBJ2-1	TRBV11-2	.	CASSIPGGKYNEQFF	TGTGCCAGCAGCATACCAGGGGGGAAGTACAATGAGCAGTTCTTC
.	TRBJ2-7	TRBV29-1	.	CSVGPTEPYEQYF	TGCAGCGTTGGCCCGACAGAACCCTACGAGCAGTACTTC
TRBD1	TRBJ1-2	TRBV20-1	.	CSATTGEDRGYTF	TGCAGTGCCACGACAGGGGAAGATCGTGGCTACACCTTC
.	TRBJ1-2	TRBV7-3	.	CASSKDVGYGYTF	TGTGCCAGCAGCAAGGACGTTGGTTATGGCTACACCTTC
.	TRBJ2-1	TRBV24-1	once	CATSDLPEVSEQFF	TGTGCCACCAGTGATTTACCGGAGGTTAGTGAGCAGTTCTTC
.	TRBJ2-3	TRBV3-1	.	CASSQGGPDTQYF	TGTGCCAGCAGCCAAGGAGGGCCAGATACGCAGTATTTT
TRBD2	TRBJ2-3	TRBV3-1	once	CASSLRRGTRNTDTQYF	TGTGCCAGCAGCCTCCGAAGGGGGACTAGGAACACAGATACGCAGTATTTT
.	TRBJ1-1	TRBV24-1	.	CATSAQEAGTEAFF	TGTGCCACCAGTGCCCAGGAGGCAGGAACTGAAGCTTTCTTT
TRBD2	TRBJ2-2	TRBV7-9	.	CASALAANTGELFF	TGTGCCAGCGCACTAGCGGCGAACACCGGGGAGCTGTTTTTT
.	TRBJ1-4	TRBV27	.	CASSLAVATNEKLFF	TGTGCCAGCAGCCTCGCTGTTGCAACTAATGAAAAACTGTTTTTT
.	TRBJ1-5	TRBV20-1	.	CSVAMGNQPQHF	TGCAGTGTGGCGATGGGGAATCAGCCCCAGCATTTT
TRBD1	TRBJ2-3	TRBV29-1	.	CSVEGQGRDTQYF	TGCAGCGTTGAGGGACAGGGCCGAGATACGCAGTATTTT
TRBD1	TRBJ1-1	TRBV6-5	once	CASSPDREVSEAFF	TGTGCCAGCAGCCCTGACAGGGAGGTTAGTGAAGCTTTCTTT
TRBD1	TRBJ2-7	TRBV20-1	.	CSARAADRGQDEQYF	TGCAGTGCTAGAGCTGCCGACAGGGGGCAAGACGAGCAGTACTTC
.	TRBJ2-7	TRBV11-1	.	CASSPGASYEQYF	TGTGCCAGCAGCCCCGGGGCGTCCTACGAGCAGTACTTC